Following are 25 T cell receptor beta chains from one sample sequenced in a study of T cell responses to AZD1222 COVID-19 vaccine. TCRdb's copy holds only in-frame clones and misses some; the assay was immunoSEQ multiplex PCR. The data contain some 170,000 clones, roughly 93% of them singletons. The specimen comprised peripheral blood, sampled on day 0 of AZD1222 vaccination. All receptors come from an adult in good health.

V is TRBV9 and J is TRBJ1-2; 8 nucleotides agree with TRBD1. CDR1 is SGDLS, CDR2 YYNGEE, per germline. The CDR3 sequence is 11 residues long. V gave up 5 bases and J gave up 7 bases; unmatched junction bases: 1. CDR3: CASSTGGGYTF. The CDR3 DNA follows: TGTGCCAGCAGTACAGGGGGTGGCTACACCTTC. Filled out from reference TRBV9 and TRBJ1-2, the complete variable domain reads DSGVTQTPKHLITATGQRVTLRCSPRSGDLSVYWYQQSLDQGLQFLIQYYNGEERAKGNILERFSAQQFPDLHSELNLSSLELGDSALYFCASSTGGGYTFGSGTRLTVV.

The rearrangement joins TRBV11-2 to TRBJ2-7; 10 positions agree with TRBD2. Germline CDR1 reads SGHAT; CDR2 reads FQNNGV. V lost 5 bases to trimming and J lost 1 base; unmatched junction nucleotides: 5. The CDR3 is 15 residues long. CDR3 sequence: CASSGLSGGSYEQYF. Written as DNA, the CDR3 is TGTGCCAGCAGCGGACTTAGCGGGGGGTCCTACGAGCAGTACTTC. The whole variable domain, filled in from reference TRBV11-2 and TRBJ2-7, reads EAGVAQSPRYKIIEKRQSVAFWCNPISGHATLYWYQQILGQGPKLLIQFQNNGVVDDSQLPKDRFSAERLKGVDSTLKIQPAKLEDSAVYLCASSGLSGGSYEQYFGPGTRLTVT.

The chain is built from TRBV5-1 and TRBJ2-3; 9 nucleotides match TRBD2. J was trimmed by 1 base and V by 7 bases; bases with no gene match: 4. CDR1 is SGHRS and CDR2 is YFSETQ in the germline V gene. The CDR3 is 14 residues long. CDR3 nucleotides: TGCGCCAGCTCGGGACTAGCCCGCACAGATACGCAGTATTTT. It codes for CASSGLARTDTQYF.

This clone came up once. The chain links TRBV6-4 to TRBJ2-3; 10 positions match TRBD2. Germline CDR1 is MRHNA and CDR2 is SNTAGT. V lost 3 bases to trimming and J lost 3 bases; unmatched junction nucleotides: 3. The CDR3 sequence is 15 residues long. For the CDR3, the DNA is TGTGCCAGCAGTGAAAGCGGGGGGGCAACAGATACGCAGTATTTT. Translated: CASSESGGATDTQYF.

V usage is TRBV12-3 or TRBV12-4 and J usage is TRBJ1-2, with TRBD1 identical over 7 bases. J gave up 5 bases and V 5 bases, and 5 bases lay outside the gene matches. This CDR3 comprises 13 residues. The CDR3 loop reads CASSQRQGYGYTF. The CDR3 coding sequence is TGTGCCAGCAGTCAGAGACAGGGATATGGCTACACCTTC.

This chain uses TRBV12-3 or TRBV12-4 with TRBJ1-2, with D tentatively TRBD1 (5 bases). The CDR3 consists of 13 residues. With 6 bases removed from V and 4 bases from J, the gap between germline ends came to 12 bases. The CDR3 is CASSGGVRYGYTF. The CDR3 DNA sequence: TGTGCCAGCAGCGGGGGTGTCCGCTATGGCTACACCTTC.

This rearrangement joins TRBV11-2 to TRBJ1-2; D ambiguous. The germline CDR1 and CDR2 sequences are SGHAT and FQNNGV. V was pared by 5 bases and J by 0 bases, with 10 bases between. This CDR3 is built from 14 residues. CDR3 in DNA: TGTGCCAGCAGCCCTACGACATCTAACTATGGCTACACCTTC. This translates into CASSPTTSNYGYTF.

This chain links TRBV30 with TRBJ2-5, with 7 bases matching TRBD1. From germline, CDR1 is GTSNPN and CDR2 SVGIG (reference sequence). V was clipped by 3 bases and J by 5 bases; unmatched bases: 6. This CDR3 comprises 13 residues. The DNA of the CDR3 is TGTGCCTGGAGAGGGGGCAATTCGGAGACCCAGTACTTC. Its protein product is CAWRGGNSETQYF.

This chain joins TRBV3-1 (or the pseudogene TRBV3-2) and TRBJ2-1, with 13 positions matching TRBD2. With 1 base clipped from V and 3 bases from J, the junction kept 3 bases outside the gene matches. The CDR3 totals 17 residues. The germline V gene encodes CDR1 LGHDT and CDR2 YNNKEL (reference sequence). CDR3 DNA: TGTGCCAGCAGCCAAGTTACTAGCGGGGGGGTCTACAATGAGCAGTTCTTC. It is translated as CASSQVTSGGVYNEQFF.

The V gene is TRBV11-2, the J gene TRBJ2-7; D may correspond to TRBD1 or TRBD2 (5 bases each). Trimming left V 5 bases short and J 7 bases short, with 15 bases between. The CDR3 length is 13 residues. Germline assignment: CDR1 SGHAT and CDR2 FQNNGV. DNA for the CDR3: TGTGCCAGCAGCACCCTCGGGGCGCGGGAGCAGTACTTC. Its translation is CASSTLGAREQYF.

The chain recombines TRBV6-5 with TRBJ2-7, with 7 bases lining up with TRBD1. V lost 6 bases and J lost 2; bases outside the gene matches: 7. The germline V gene encodes CDR1 MNHEY and CDR2 SVGAGI. This CDR3 has 14 amino acids. In nucleotides, the CDR3 is TGTGCCAGCAGCATAAGGGACAGAACCTACGAGCAGTACTTC. This sequence encodes CASSIRDRTYEQYF.

The chain has TRBV6-4 and TRBJ2-1; possibly TRBD1 for D (5 bases). Germline values: CDR1 MRHNA, CDR2 SNTAGT. The ends were cut back, 3 bases at V and 6 bases at J, with 18 bases in the middle. There are 16 residues in the CDR3. In DNA, the CDR3 is TGTGCCAGCAGTGATTGCGCCAGGGATGGAGCCAATGAGCAGTTCTTC. Translating gives CASSDCARDGANEQFF.

This clone was seen a handful of times. The rearrangement uses TRBV30 and TRBJ1-1; D gene uncertain. This CDR3 has 12 amino acids. V lost 1 base, J lost 2 bases, and 5 bases lay in between. Germline V CDR1 and CDR2: GTSNPN, SVGIG (reference sequence). The CDR3 DNA follows: TGTGCCTGGAGTGACCTAAACACTGAAGCTTTCTTT. Amino acid sequence: CAWSDLNTEAFF.

This rearrangement joins TRBV3-1 (or the pseudogene TRBV3-2) to TRBJ1-5, with D unresolved. With 4 bases removed from V and 1 base from J, the gap between germline ends came to 11 bases. CDR1 LGHDT and CDR2 YNNKEL come from the germline V gene (reference sequence). This CDR3 spans 15 amino acids. Here the CDR3 reads CASSLGTGSNQPQHF. Written as DNA, the CDR3 is TGTGCCAGCAGCCTCGGCACGGGAAGCAATCAGCCCCAGCATTTT.

The rearrangement uses TRBV27 and TRBJ2-7; 7 nucleotides align to TRBD1. This CDR3 is 16 amino acids long. J lost 2 bases, V lost 4 bases, and 11 bases had no gene match. Germline CDR1 is MNHEY and CDR2 is SMNVEV (reference sequence). Here the CDR3 reads CASSCEPGTVTYEQYF. DNA of the CDR3: TGTGCCAGCAGTTGTGAACCCGGGACAGTGACCTACGAGCAGTACTTC.

This sequence joins TRBV5-1 and TRBJ2-3; 8 bases map to TRBD1. Per the germline V gene, CDR1 is SGHRS and CDR2 is YFSETQ. The CDR3 is 15 amino acids. V lost 0 bases and J lost 6; bases outside the gene matches: 6. The CDR3 coding sequence is TGCGCCAGCAGCTTGGCAGGGGGCGCGGTTGATACGCAGTATTTT. Translation gives CASSLAGGAVDTQYF.

This clone has just one count. The chain links TRBV12-3 or TRBV12-4 to TRBJ2-7; D is perhaps TRBD1 or TRBD2 (5 bases each). Trimming removed 7 bases from V and 2 bases from J, with 12 bases in between. The CDR3 totals 13 residues. In nucleotides, the CDR3 is TGTGCCAGCACCAGAGGGGCGACCTACGAGCAGTACTTC. Its protein product is CASTRGATYEQYF.

Points on this clone: The sample contains more than one DNA sequence encoding this CDR3. CDR3 region: CASSGNEQFF. The CDR3 DNA is TGTGCCAGCAGCGGAAATGAGCAGTTCTTC. The rearrangement uses TRBV7-9 and TRBJ2-1; D uncertain. The V gene lost 5 bases and the J gene lost 7 bases, with 3 bases spanning the gap. The length of the CDR3 is 10 residues. Looked up from germline, CDR1 is SEHNR and CDR2 is FQNEAQ (reference sequence).

This clone has more than one count but fewer than ten. The chain couples TRBV10-3 to TRBJ1-1, with D perhaps matching TRBD1 (5 bases). V was cut by 6 bases and J by 10 bases, with 15 bases left in between. CDR1 is ENHRY, CDR2 SYGVKD, per germline. This CDR3 region has 12 residues. The chain's CDR3 is CAISGEAGRAFF. The CDR3 DNA reads TGTGCCATCAGCGGTGAGGCAGGGCGAGCTTTCTTT.

The chain carries TRBV18 and TRBJ2-2, with no clear D. Germline values: CDR1 KGHSH, CDR2 LQKENI. The V and J ends lost 3 bases and 0 bases respectively, with 11 bases between them. The CDR3 is 16 amino acids. CDR3 sequence reads: CASSPRSQANTGELFF. The CDR3 nucleotides read TGTGCCAGCTCACCCCGTTCCCAAGCGAACACCGGGGAGCTGTTTTTT.

The chain has TRBV7-2 and TRBJ1-2, with D hard to call. The germline V gene has CDR1 SGHTA and CDR2 FQGNSA. The CDR3 is made up of 14 amino acids. V dropped 4 bases and J dropped 1 base, with 10 bases sitting between them. CDR3 sequence (DNA): TGTGCCAGCAGCTCCTCGGGCAGTAACTATGGCTACACCTTC. This translates into CASSSSGSNYGYTF.

The chain couples TRBV5-1 to TRBJ2-1; the D gene is possibly TRBD1 (6 bases). CDR3 length equals 16 residues. Trimming stripped 6 bases from V and 0 bases from J, with 16 bases between. Germline-derived CDR1 and CDR2 are SGHRS and YFSETQ. The CDR3 sequence: CASKQGSTSSYNEQFF. CDR3 nucleotide sequence: TGCGCCAGCAAACAGGGTAGCACGAGCTCCTACAATGAGCAGTTCTTC.

In this sample, this clone turned up once. The rearrangement uses TRBV2 and TRBJ2-7; 7 bases map to TRBD1. V was pared by 6 bases and J by 3 bases, with 8 bases of the junction left unmatched. Germline CDR1 is SNHLY and CDR2 is FYNNEI. The CDR3 loop spans 14 amino acids. This CDR3 is CASRVQGTFYEQYF. The CDR3, as DNA: TGTGCCAGCAGGGTACAGGGGACCTTCTACGAGCAGTACTTC. The full variable domain, with the rest looked up from reference TRBV2 and TRBJ2-7, is EPEVTQTPSHQVTQMGQEVILRCVPISNHLYFYWYRQILGQKVEFLVSFYNNEISEKSEIFDDQFSVERPDGSNFTLKIRSTKLEDSAMYFCASRVQGTFYEQYFGPGTRLTVT.

This rearrangement joins TRBV12-3 or TRBV12-4 to TRBJ2-7; TRBD1 matches 9 bases. The junction had 2 bases not matched to a gene; V was cut back by 6 bases and J by 2 bases. The CDR3 runs to 13 residues. The CDR3 DNA sequence: TGTGCCAGCAGCCGGACAGGGGCCTACGAGCAGTACTTC. It yields the protein CASSRTGAYEQYF.

The rearrangement uses TRBV21-1 and TRBJ1-1. TRBV21-1 is designated a pseudogene. CDR3 length: 14 residues. CDR3 sequence: CASSSKVMNTEAFF. CDR3 nucleotide sequence: TGTGCCAGCAGTTCGAAGGTTATGAACACTGAAGCTTTCTTT.